The sequence of this T cell receptor (beta chain) was determined in a study of T cell responses to AZD1222 COVID-19 vaccine. The method was immunoSEQ multiplex PCR; TCRdb's version includes in-frame clones alone and lacks a portion of them. The data hold 250,000 to 300,000 clones, with 94% observed a single time. Concerning this clone itself: Its cognate antigen is unknown.

The CDR3 totals 15 residues. V was cut by 3 bases and J by 0 bases, with 10 bases left in between. Germline CDR1 reads SGDLS; CDR2 reads YYNGEE. General study results and limits: Clonal diversity was possibly underestimated, and white British individuals and females predominated among donors. The breadth and depth of Spike-specific TCRs increased once two AZD1222 doses had been given.

The sequence was obtained from an adult who received the AZD1222 COVID-19 vaccine. The material was peripheral blood, obtained 28 days after the second AZD1222 dose. The chain links TRBV9 to TRBJ2-1, with D tentatively TRBD1 or TRBD2 (7 bases each). The CDR3: CASSARGGSYNEQFF. The CDR3 region has the DNA TGTGCCAGCAGCGCCAGGGGGGGCTCCTACAATGAGCAGTTCTTC.